This record covers a single T cell receptor (beta chain). This sample is part of a study of T cells in Graves' hyperthyroidism and ophthalmopathy. V dropped 5 bases and J dropped 5 bases, with 22 bases sitting between them. The CDR3 has 17 residues. Per the germline V gene, CDR1 is SGHTA and CDR2 is FQGTGA. Researchers took RNA transcripts and amplified the TCR beta CDR3 regions from them. The study used the HTBI primer set for a first-round RT-PCR of the TCR CDR3. MiXCR, run by TCRdb on the multiplex PCR reads, gives a single entry per CDR3 protein. The sample has a few hundred thousand distinct CDR3 sequences, roughly a sixth seen once.

This clonotype was obtained from a woman in her thirties or forties with Graves' ophthalmopathy. Sequenced sample: blood. The chain carries TRBV7-3 and TRBJ2-1; TRBD2 is a possible D gene (7 bases). CDR3 sequence: CASSPGAERGLHNEQFF. As DNA, the CDR3 is TGTGCCAGCAGCCCAGGGGCCGAGCGGGGCCTCCACAATGAGCAGTTCTTC.